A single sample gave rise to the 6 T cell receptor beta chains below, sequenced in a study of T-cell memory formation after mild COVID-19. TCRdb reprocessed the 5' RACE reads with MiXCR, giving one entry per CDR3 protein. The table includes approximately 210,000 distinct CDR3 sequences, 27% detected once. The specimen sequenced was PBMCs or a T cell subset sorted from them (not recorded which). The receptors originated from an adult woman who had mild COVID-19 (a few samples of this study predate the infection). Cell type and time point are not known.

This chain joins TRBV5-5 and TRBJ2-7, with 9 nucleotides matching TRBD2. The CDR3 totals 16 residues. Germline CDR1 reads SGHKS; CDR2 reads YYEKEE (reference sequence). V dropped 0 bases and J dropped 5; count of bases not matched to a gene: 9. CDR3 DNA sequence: TGTGCCAGCAGCTTGGGGGTTAGCGGGAGCATCAACGAGCAGTACTTC. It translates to CASSLGVSGSINEQYF.

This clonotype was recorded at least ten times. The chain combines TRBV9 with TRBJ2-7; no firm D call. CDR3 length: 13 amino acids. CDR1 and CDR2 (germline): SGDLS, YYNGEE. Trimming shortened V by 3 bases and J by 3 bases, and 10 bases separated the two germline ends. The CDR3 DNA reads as TGTGCCAGCAGCGCCACGGGCGGCTACGAGCAGTACTTC. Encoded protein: CASSATGGYEQYF.

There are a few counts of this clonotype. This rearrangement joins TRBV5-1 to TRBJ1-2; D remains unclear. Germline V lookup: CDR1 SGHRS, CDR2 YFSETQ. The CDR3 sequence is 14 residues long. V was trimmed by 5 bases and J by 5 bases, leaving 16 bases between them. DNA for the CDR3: TGCGCCAGCAGAGTGGGTACAACCCAGTATGGCTACACCTTC. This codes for CASRVGTTQYGYTF.

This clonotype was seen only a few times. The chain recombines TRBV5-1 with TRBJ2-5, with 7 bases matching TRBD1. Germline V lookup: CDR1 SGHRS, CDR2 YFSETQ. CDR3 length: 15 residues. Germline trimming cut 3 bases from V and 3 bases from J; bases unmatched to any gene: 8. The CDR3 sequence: CASSSFFDREETQYF. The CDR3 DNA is TGCGCCAGCAGCTCATTCTTCGACAGGGAAGAGACCCAGTACTTC. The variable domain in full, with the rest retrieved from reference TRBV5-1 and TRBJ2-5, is KAGVTQTPRYLIKTRGQQVTLSCSPISGHRSVSWYQQTPGQGLQFLFEYFSETQRNKGNFPGRFSGRQFSNSRSEMNVSTLELGDSALYLCASSSFFDREETQYFGPGTRLLVL.

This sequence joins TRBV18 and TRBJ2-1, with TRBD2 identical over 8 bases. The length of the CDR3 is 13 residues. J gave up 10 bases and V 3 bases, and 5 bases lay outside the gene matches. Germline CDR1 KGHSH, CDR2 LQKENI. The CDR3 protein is CASSPSGSYEQFF. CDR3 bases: TGTGCCAGCTCACCCAGCGGGAGTTACGAGCAGTTCTTC.

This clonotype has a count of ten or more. This chain's CDR3 is CASRPGGGSSYNEQFF. In DNA form, the CDR3 reads TGTGCCAGCAGACCTGGGGGGGGGAGCTCCTACAATGAGCAGTTCTTC. This chain uses TRBV25-1 with TRBJ2-1, with 7 bases aligning to TRBD2. CDR1 is MGHDK and CDR2 is SYGVNS in the germline V gene. V trimming: 6 bases; J trimming: 0 bases; junction bases outside the gene matches: 8. The length of the CDR3 is 16 residues.